This entry concerns a single TCR beta chain. Trimming shortened V by 1 base and J by 4 bases, and 17 bases separated the two germline ends. This CDR3 has 17 residues. The germline V gene has CDR1 LGHNA and CDR2 YSLEER. The PCR contained 60 Vbeta and 13 Jbeta primers. Clones were sequenced by immunoSEQ multiplex PCR, and TCRdb holds only the in-frame ones, with some missing. The data show around 170,000 clones, 82% seen once. This record comes from a study of cytomegalovirus exposure and HLA in healthy donors. The source of this sequence is a man between 40 and 49 years old in good health and CMV-seronegative. This sequence joins TRBV4-3 and TRBJ1-5; perhaps TRBD1 as D (6 bases). The sample taken for sequencing was PBMCs. The CDR3 nucleotides read TGCGCCAGCAGCCAAGTCCGGCGCAGGGGCGGAAATCAGCCCCAGCATTTT. Its protein is CASSQVRRRGGNQPQHF.